This TCR beta chain was observed in a study of control samples from healthy donors and cancer patients. Generated by immunoSEQ multiplex PCR, the TCRdb table keeps only in-frame clones and is missing some. This sample has 75,000 to 100,000 clones, with about 88% found just once. V was pared by 5 bases and J by 6 bases, with 9 bases of the junction left unmatched. This CDR3 region has 15 residues. The germline CDR1 and CDR2 sequences are SGHTA and FQGTGA. The rearrangement links TRBV7-3 to TRBJ2-3; 9 bases line up with TRBD1. The source is a woman aged 50 to 65 in good health. Material for sequencing was blood. The CDR3 reads CASSPGQGSVDTQYF. Written as DNA, the CDR3 is TGTGCCAGCAGCCCGGGACAGGGTTCGGTCGATACGCAGTATTTT.